This passage covers 13 T cell receptor beta chains from one sample sequenced in a study of blood T cell repertoires in COVID-19. The method was immunoSEQ multiplex PCR; TCRdb's version includes in-frame clones alone and lacks a portion of them. The sample lists just under 350,000 clones, roughly 86% occurring once. The sequenced sample consisted of peripheral blood. These receptors were taken from a woman aged 70-85 years with COVID-19, enrolled during active disease.

The rearrangement uses TRBV9 and TRBJ1-2; perhaps TRBD1 as D (6 bases). Deletions cut 3 bases from V and 6 bases from J, with 24 bases between. This CDR3 contains 17 residues. The germline gives CDR1 SGDLS, CDR2 YYNGEE. The CDR3 is CASSGYGEERGGDGYTF. CDR3 in DNA: TGTGCCAGCAGCGGATATGGCGAAGAAAGAGGGGGTGATGGCTACACCTTC.

The V and J genes are TRBV5-1 and TRBJ2-5, with 7 bases that match TRBD1. The J segment lost 3 bases and the V segment lost 1 base, leaving 3 bases of the junction unmatched. Germline CDR1 SGHRS, CDR2 YFSETQ. This CDR3 spans 14 amino acids. CDR3 nucleotide sequence: TGCGCCAGCAGCTTGACGGGGACAGAAGAGACCCAGTACTTC. Translation gives CASSLTGTEETQYF.

Written as DNA, the CDR3 is TGTGCCATCCATGATCCGGGACTAGCGGTATACTACGAGCAGTACTTC. This sequence encodes CAIHDPGLAVYYEQYF. V and J are TRBV21-1 and TRBJ2-7; no check of the table's D call, TRBD2, against the DNA was made. TRBV21-1 is described as a pseudogene. The CDR3 loop spans 16 amino acids.

V and J are TRBV11-3 and TRBJ2-7; D perhaps matches TRBD1 (6 bases). The length of the CDR3 is 14 residues. CDR1 and CDR2 from the germline V gene are SGHNT and YENEEA. Trimming took off 1 base at V and 2 bases at J, with 9 bases between the two ends. The CDR3 spells CASSLGGGAYEQYF. DNA of the CDR3: TGTGCCAGCAGCTTAGGAGGGGGAGCCTACGAGCAGTACTTC. Filled out from reference TRBV11-3 and TRBJ2-7, the complete variable domain reads EAGVVQSPRYKIIEKKQPVAFWCNPISGHNTLYWYLQNLGQGPELLIRYENEEAVDDSQLPKDRFSAERLKGVDSTLKIQPAELGDSAVYLCASSLGGGAYEQYFGPGTRLTVT.

This chain connects TRBV6-1 to TRBJ1-5; 10 nucleotides line up with TRBD1. Germline CDR1 MNHNS, CDR2 SASEGT. V lost 4 bases to trimming and J lost 1 base; unmatched junction nucleotides: 16. The CDR3 contains 20 residues. The DNA for the CDR3 is TGTGCCAGCAGTGCGAAGCTGGGGACAGGGGCCCGGTGGAGCAATCAGCCCCAGCATTTT. Its protein is CASSAKLGTGARWSNQPQHF.

This chain connects TRBV30 to TRBJ2-7; 7 nucleotides align to TRBD2. This CDR3 has 13 residues. The trim removed 2 bases at V and 9 bases at J, leaving 10 bases unmatched. Germline V CDR1 and CDR2: GTSNPN, SVGIG (reference sequence). The CDR3 region has the DNA TGTGCCTGGAGTTCAGGGTGGCTAGCGGCGCAGTACTTC. It codes for CAWSSGWLAAQYF.

Of note for this clone: Other DNA sequences in the sample encode the same CDR3. The V call is TRBV18, the J call TRBJ1-1; D is unresolved. CDR1 is KGHSH and CDR2 is LQKENI in the germline V gene. This CDR3 spans 13 amino acids. V was cut by 2 bases and J by 3 bases, with 7 bases left in between. CDR3 residues: CASSPSRDTEAFF. The CDR3 coding sequence is TGTGCCAGCTCACCATCGAGGGACACTGAAGCTTTCTTT.

The V gene is TRBV15, the J gene TRBJ2-7; TRBD1 might be the D (6 bases). Germline V gene data show CDR1 as LNHNV and CDR2 as YYDKDF (reference sequence). Trimming pared 4 bases from V and 0 bases from J, leaving 10 bases between. This CDR3 is built from 14 residues. The CDR3 loop reads CATSIEDSSYEQYF. In DNA form, the CDR3 reads TGTGCCACCAGCATAGAGGACAGCTCCTACGAGCAGTACTTC.

This chain links TRBV12-5 with TRBJ1-3; tentatively, D is TRBD1 (5 bases). Trimming cost V 7 bases and J 0 bases, with 10 bases left between them. The CDR3 runs to 14 residues. Germline V CDR1 and CDR2: LGHNT, FRNRAP. CDR3 residues: CASATGFSGNTIYF. The DNA for the CDR3 is TGTGCTAGTGCTACAGGTTTCTCTGGAAACACCATATATTTT.

CDR3 amino acids: CASSRPGQYNEQFF. In DNA form, the CDR3 reads TGTGCCAGCAGCAGGCCGGGACAGTACAATGAGCAGTTCTTC. The chain is built from TRBV9 and TRBJ2-1; 7 nucleotides align to TRBD1. The CDR3 is 14 residues long. V dropped 4 bases and J dropped 4; count of bases not matched to a gene: 5. Germline CDR1 SGDLS, CDR2 YYNGEE.

J is TRBJ2-4 and V is TRBV4-3; the match to TRBD1 covers 7 bases. Germline lookup yields CDR1 LGHNA and CDR2 YSLEER. CDR3 length equals 14 residues. The J segment lost 6 bases and the V segment lost 0 bases, leaving 2 bases of the junction unmatched. CDR3 sequence reads: CASSQEPGGNIQYF. The CDR3 DNA reads TGCGCCAGCAGCCAAGAACCAGGGGGAAACATTCAGTACTTC.

This chain connects TRBV7-2 to TRBJ2-4; 7 bases are a match to TRBD2. Trimming cost V 1 base and J 2 bases; bases outside gene matches: 5. The CDR3 is made up of 16 amino acids. Per germline, CDR1 SGHTA and CDR2 FQGNSA. The CDR3 reads CASSLGRGTSKNIQYF. The CDR3 DNA sequence: TGTGCCAGCAGCTTAGGGCGGGGGACCTCCAAAAACATTCAGTACTTC.

This sequence joins TRBV5-1 and TRBJ1-1, with TRBD1 as a possible D gene (6 bases). V was pared by 3 bases and J by 2 bases, with 11 bases between. Germline V gene data show CDR1 as SGHRS and CDR2 as YFSETQ. This CDR3 is built from 14 residues. CDR3 coding DNA: TGCGCCAGCAGCTCGACAGGCCTCAACACTGAAGCTTTCTTT. Translating gives CASSSTGLNTEAFF.